These 20 T cell receptor beta chains originate from one sample sequenced in a study of radiotherapy plus CTLA-4 blockade in lung cancer. Sequencing was performed with immunoSEQ multiplex PCR; in TCRdb, only in-frame clones are kept and a portion is missing. The sample records roughly 90,000 clones, approximately 82% being singletons. Sequenced material: peripheral blood, taken from a patient treated with radiotherapy plus ipilimumab. The receptors originated from a human donor with non-small cell lung cancer that progressed on radiotherapy plus ipilimumab.

The chain uses TRBV5-6 and TRBJ1-1, with D unclear. CDR3 length equals 12 residues. The V and J ends lost 1 base and 6 bases respectively, with 7 bases between them. CDR1 and CDR2 (germline): SGHDT, YYEEEE. The CDR3 DNA reads TGTGCCAGCAGCTTGCAAGAAGCTGAAGCTTTCTTT. The encoded protein is CASSLQEAEAFF.

The chain recombines TRBV15 with TRBJ1-5, with a tentative D call TRBD1 (5 bases). Trimming pared 0 bases from V and 0 bases from J, leaving 12 bases between. The CDR3 loop spans 17 amino acids. Germline lookup yields CDR1 LNHNV and CDR2 YYDKDF (reference sequence). The CDR3 loop reads CATSRDAGTYSNQPQHF. Here the CDR3 DNA reads TGTGCCACCAGCAGAGACGCAGGGACTTATAGCAATCAGCCCCAGCATTTT. Full variable domain (missing parts from reference TRBV15 and TRBJ1-5): DAMVIQNPRYQVTQFGKPVTLSCSQTLNHNVMYWYQQKSSQAPKLLFHYYDKDFNNEADTPDNFQSRRPNTSFCFLDIRSPGLGDTAMYLCATSRDAGTYSNQPQHFGDGTRLSIL.

This clone was recorded only once. The chain couples TRBV19 to TRBJ1-5; 12 bases line up with TRBD1. This CDR3 region has 16 residues. V lost 7 bases, J lost 4 bases, and 8 bases stayed unmatched. The germline V gene encodes CDR1 LNHDA and CDR2 SQIVND (reference sequence). The CDR3 coding sequence is TGTGCCAGTACCCCCAGGGACAGGGGGCTAAATCAGCCCCAGCATTTT. Protein product: CASTPRDRGLNQPQHF.

The chain is built from TRBV4-1 and TRBJ1-3; D is undetermined. The V gene's germline CDR1 is MGHRA and CDR2 YSYEKL. The CDR3 is 15 residues long. The V end lost 0 bases, the J end lost 4 bases, and 10 bases lay between the germline ends. The CDR3 loop is CASSQEADTGNTIYF. CDR3 nucleotides: TGCGCCAGCAGCCAAGAAGCCGACACCGGAAACACCATATATTTT.

This chain links TRBV7-6 with TRBJ2-7; 11 bases match TRBD2. After removal of 5 bases from V and 7 bases from J, the junction contained 13 bases not matched to a gene. Germline V gene sequence: CDR1 SGHVS, CDR2 FNYEAQ. This CDR3 region has 16 residues. The CDR3 loop reads CASSPWGVAGGWEQYF. DNA of the CDR3: TGTGCCAGCAGCCCCTGGGGGGTAGCGGGAGGGTGGGAGCAGTACTTC.

The chain employs TRBV12-5 and TRBJ2-5, with 7 nucleotides matching TRBD1. The CDR3 runs to 14 residues. CDR1 and CDR2 (germline): LGHNT, FRNRAP. V was pared by 6 bases and J by 4 bases, with 8 bases of the junction left unmatched. For the CDR3, the DNA is TGTGCTAGTGGCCAGGGACAGAAGAGAGAGACCCAGTACTTC. Translated, it gives CASGQGQKRETQYF. The variable domain in full, with the rest retrieved from reference TRBV12-5 and TRBJ2-5, is DARVTQTPRHKVTEMGQEVTMRCQPILGHNTVFWYRQTMMQGLELLAYFRNRAPLDDSGMPKDRFSAEMPDATLATLKIQPSEPRDSAVYFCASGQGQKRETQYFGPGTRLLVL.

The gene calls are TRBV27 and TRBJ2-1; 16 bases line up with TRBD2. Germline V gene data show CDR1 as MNHEY and CDR2 as SMNVEV (reference sequence). V was pared by 3 bases and J by 10 bases, with 6 bases of the junction left unmatched. The CDR3 has 16 residues. The CDR3 bases are TGTGCCAGCAGTTTCATTGGGACTAGCGGGAGGGAGGAGCAGTTCTTC. It specifies CASSFIGTSGREEQFF.

The chain is built from TRBV7-3 and TRBJ1-1; perhaps TRBD1 as D (6 bases). V gave up 1 base and J gave up 5 bases, with 11 bases separating them. The V gene's germline CDR1 is SGHTA and CDR2 FQGTGA. The CDR3 sequence is 14 residues long. Here the CDR3 reads CASSLRGRRTEAFF. CDR3 bases: TGTGCCAGCAGCTTAAGGGGGCGAAGGACTGAAGCTTTCTTT. Supplemented by reference TRBV7-3 and TRBJ1-1, the full variable domain reads GAGVSQTPSNKVTEKGKYVELRCDPISGHTALYWYRQSLGQGPEFLIYFQGTGAADDSGLPNDRFFAVRPEGSVSTLKIQRTERGDSAVYLCASSLRGRRTEAFFGQGTRLTVV.

The chain is built from TRBV7-9 and TRBJ2-7, with TRBD2 as a possible D gene (6 bases). The CDR3 is 19 residues long. Deletions cut 5 bases from V and 1 base from J, with 27 bases between. Germline assignment: CDR1 SEHNR and CDR2 FQNEAQ (reference sequence). In nucleotides, the CDR3 is TGTGCCAGCAGCAAACACCCAGCGTACTATGACGGGGGTTCCTACGAGCAGTACTTC. This sequence encodes CASSKHPAYYDGGSYEQYF.

The chain is built from TRBV5-1 and TRBJ2-2, with 7 bases fitting TRBD2. V trimming: 6 bases; J trimming: 6 bases; junction bases outside the gene matches: 11. The CDR3 totals 15 residues. The germline CDR1 and CDR2 sequences are SGHRS and YFSETQ. CDR3 residues: CASKRDANAAGELFF. CDR3 DNA: TGCGCCAGCAAGCGGGATGCCAATGCTGCCGGGGAGCTGTTTTTT. The whole variable domain, filled in from reference TRBV5-1 and TRBJ2-2, reads KAGVTQTPRYLIKTRGQQVTLSCSPISGHRSVSWYQQTPGQGLQFLFEYFSETQRNKGNFPGRFSGRQFSNSRSEMNVSTLELGDSALYLCASKRDANAAGELFFGEGSRLTVL.

The chain uses TRBV6-5 and TRBJ2-1, with 10 bases lining up with TRBD2. The germline CDR1 and CDR2 sequences are MNHEY and SVGAGI. Unmatched junction bases numbered 8, after V lost 7 bases and J lost 5 bases. The CDR3 spans 15 residues. The CDR3 here is CASTAAGGPNNEQFF. The DNA for the CDR3 is TGTGCCAGCACTGCAGCGGGAGGGCCTAACAATGAGCAGTTCTTC.

The table lists this clone with a count of one. The chain carries TRBV27 and TRBJ2-7; D gene unclear. V shed 5 bases and J shed 9 bases, with 14 bases lying between them. The CDR3 has 12 amino acids. Germline V gene sequence: CDR1 MNHEY, CDR2 SMNVEV (reference sequence). The CDR3 is CASSLGEMGQYV. As DNA, the CDR3 is TGTGCCAGCAGTCTTGGAGAGATGGGGCAGTACGTC.

This sequence joins TRBV7-9 and TRBJ1-2; tentative D call: TRBD1 (6 bases). The V end was cut by 7 bases, the J end by 8 bases, with 17 bases between. This CDR3 is 13 amino acids long. Germline V gene data show CDR1 as SEHNR and CDR2 as FQNEAQ (reference sequence). CDR3: CASTGTILRGYTF. The CDR3 bases are TGTGCCAGCACGGGGACAATTCTTCGAGGCTACACCTTC.

This sequence joins TRBV12-5 and TRBJ2-7; the match to TRBD2 covers 7 bases. The CDR3 runs 14 residues. V trimming: 5 bases; J trimming: 5 bases; junction bases outside the gene matches: 9. Germline CDR1 LGHNT, CDR2 FRNRAP. The CDR3 region has the DNA TGTGCTAGTGGTCCCACGGGGAGGGCGAACGAGCAGTACTTC. This sequence encodes CASGPTGRANEQYF.

The V gene is TRBV7-6, the J gene TRBJ2-2; 7 nucleotides align to TRBD1. V lost 5 bases, J lost 1 base, and 4 bases stayed unmatched. CDR1 and CDR2 from the germline V gene are SGHVS and FNYEAQ. CDR3 length: 15 residues. Written as DNA, the CDR3 is TGTGCCAGCAGCCTAGGGACAGAGAACACCGGGGAGCTGTTTTTT. This gives the protein CASSLGTENTGELFF.

V usage is TRBV30 and J usage is TRBJ2-5; perhaps TRBD2 as D (6 bases). Trimming stripped 2 bases from V and 7 bases from J, with 20 bases between. This CDR3 comprises 15 residues. Germline-derived CDR1 and CDR2 are GTSNPN and SVGIG (reference sequence). The chain's CDR3 is CAWSLSNGGSGTQYF. CDR3 DNA: TGTGCCTGGAGTTTAAGTAATGGAGGGAGCGGGACCCAGTACTTC.

The chain couples TRBV21-1 to TRBJ2-5; TRBD1 is taken as the D call from the table, unchecked against the DNA. TRBV21-1 is classified as a pseudogene. The CDR3 has 19 residues. This CDR3 reads CASSKVSGGARGLQETQYF. The DNA of the CDR3 is TGTGCCAGCAGCAAAGTTTCTGGTGGAGCCAGGGGGTTGCAAGAGACCCAGTACTTC.

V is TRBV4-1 and J is TRBJ2-5, with D maybe TRBD2 (5 bases). CDR1 is MGHRA and CDR2 is YSYEKL in the germline V gene. CDR3 length equals 16 residues. Trimming pared 5 bases from V and 2 bases from J, leaving 18 bases between. CDR3 sequence (DNA): TGCGCCAGCAGCGGATCTTGGTTAGCGATACAAGAGACCCAGTACTTC. Its translation: CASSGSWLAIQETQYF.

The chain uses TRBV10-1 and TRBJ1-1; tentatively, D is TRBD1 (5 bases). V lost 10 bases, J lost 1 base, and 10 bases lay in between. The length of the CDR3 is 12 residues. Germline CDR1 WNHNN, CDR2 SYGVQD (reference sequence). The chain's CDR3 is CANNTGNTEAFF. Here the CDR3 DNA reads TGCGCCAATAATACAGGGAACACTGAAGCTTTCTTT.

The V call is TRBV4-2, the J call TRBJ2-5; 7 nucleotides agree with TRBD1. Germline CDR1 reads LGHNA; CDR2 reads YNFKEQ. V lost 5 bases, J lost 3 bases, and 9 bases stayed unmatched. The CDR3 extends over 15 amino acids. The CDR3 DNA sequence: TGTGCCAGCAGCTTAACCTCAGACAGGGAAGAGACCCAGTACTTC. Encoded protein: CASSLTSDREETQYF.